This T cell receptor beta chain was captured by sequencing in a study of blood T cell repertoires in COVID-19. The authors' processing: For nucleated cells, counts were estimated from reference gene primer amplification. Produced via immunoSEQ multiplex PCR; TCRdb's table is partial and in-frame only. The DNA gave D and trimming, while V, J and clone size come from that table. The sample records 20,000 to 30,000 clones, roughly 84% being singletons. The CDR3 consists of 14 residues. Germline lookup yields CDR1 SEHNR and CDR2 FQNEAQ (reference sequence). J was trimmed by 2 bases and V by 5 bases; bases with no gene match: 3.

This sequence joins TRBV7-9 and TRBJ2-7; 10 bases fit TRBD1. The sample was peripheral blood. The TCR originated in a human donor in a cohort sampled during active COVID-19. The CDR3 coding sequence is TGTGCCAGCAGCCTCGGGACAGGGGCCTACGAGCAGTACTTC. Residues: CASSLGTGAYEQYF.